This record concerns one TCR beta chain sequence. The data derive from a study of blood T cell repertoires in COVID-19. Germline CDR1 reads KGHSH; CDR2 reads LQKENI. Trimming shortened V by 2 bases and J by 8 bases, and 13 bases separated the two germline ends. The CDR3 runs to 15 residues. Original data processing: Estimated nucleated cell counts came from reference gene primer amplification. Here immunoSEQ multiplex PCR was the method, and the copy in TCRdb shows in-frame clones only, minus some. That table is the source of V, J and clone size, and D and trimming were worked out from the DNA. The data hold tens of thousands of clones, with around 84% observed a single time.

Sequenced input: peripheral blood. V usage is TRBV18 and J usage is TRBJ1-6; D is unclear. This receptor was identified in a man in his 70s with acute or convalescent COVID-19. CDR3 residues: CASSPEGRSDSPLHF. The CDR3 DNA sequence: TGTGCCAGCTCACCAGAGGGCAGGTCTGATTCACCCCTCCACTTT. The whole variable domain, filled in from reference TRBV18 and TRBJ1-6, reads NAGVMQNPRHLVRRRGQEARLRCSPMKGHSHVYWYRQLPEEGLKFMVYLQKENIIDESGMPKERFSAEFPKEGPSILRIQQVVRGDSAAYFCASSPEGRSDSPLHFGNGTRLTVT.